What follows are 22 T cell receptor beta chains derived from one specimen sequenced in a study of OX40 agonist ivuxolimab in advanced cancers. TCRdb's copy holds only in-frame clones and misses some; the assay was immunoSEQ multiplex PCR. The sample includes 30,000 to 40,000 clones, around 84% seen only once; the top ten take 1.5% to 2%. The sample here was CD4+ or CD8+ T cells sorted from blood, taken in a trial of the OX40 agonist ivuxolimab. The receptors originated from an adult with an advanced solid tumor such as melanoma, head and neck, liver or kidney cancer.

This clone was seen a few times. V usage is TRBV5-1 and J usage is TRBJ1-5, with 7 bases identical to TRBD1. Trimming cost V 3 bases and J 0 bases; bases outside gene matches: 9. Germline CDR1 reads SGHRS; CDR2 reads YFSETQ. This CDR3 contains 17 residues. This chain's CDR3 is CASSSPGQPYSNQPQHF. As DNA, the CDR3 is TGCGCCAGCAGCTCACCGGGACAGCCATATAGCAATCAGCCCCAGCATTTT.

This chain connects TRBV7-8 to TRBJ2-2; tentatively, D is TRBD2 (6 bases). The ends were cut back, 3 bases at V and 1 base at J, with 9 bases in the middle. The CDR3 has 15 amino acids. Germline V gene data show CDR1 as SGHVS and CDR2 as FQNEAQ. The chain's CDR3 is CASSFLSGNTGELFF. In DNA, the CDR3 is TGTGCCAGCAGCTTTCTTAGCGGGAACACCGGGGAGCTGTTTTTT. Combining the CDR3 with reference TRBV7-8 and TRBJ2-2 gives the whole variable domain GAGVSQSPRYKVAKRGQDVALRCDPISGHVSLFWYQQALGQGPEFLTYFQNEAQLDKSGLPSDRFFAERPEGSVSTLKIQRTQQEDSAVYLCASSFLSGNTGELFFGEGSRLTVL.

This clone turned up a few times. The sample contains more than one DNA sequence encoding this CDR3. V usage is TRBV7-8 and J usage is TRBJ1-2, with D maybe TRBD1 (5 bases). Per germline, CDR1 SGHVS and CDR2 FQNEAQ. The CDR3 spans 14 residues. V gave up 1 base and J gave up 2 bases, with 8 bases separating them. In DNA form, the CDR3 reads TGTGCCAGCAGCTTAGGGGACGGGAACTATGGCTACACCTTC. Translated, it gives CASSLGDGNYGYTF.

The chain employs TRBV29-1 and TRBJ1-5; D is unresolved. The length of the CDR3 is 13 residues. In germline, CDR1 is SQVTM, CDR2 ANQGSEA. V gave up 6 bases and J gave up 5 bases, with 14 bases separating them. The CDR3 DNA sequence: TGCAGCGTGAAGGACCGAAGCGATCAGCCCCAGCATTTT. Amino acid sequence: CSVKDRSDQPQHF.

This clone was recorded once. The CDR3 loop reads CASSIKGLVPGELFF. In DNA form, the CDR3 reads TGTGCCAGTAGTATTAAGGGACTAGTCCCCGGGGAGCTGTTTTTT. This rearrangement joins TRBV19 to TRBJ2-2; 8 bases are shared with TRBD2. V lost 3 bases, J lost 6 bases, and 6 bases stayed unmatched. Germline V gene lookup returns CDR1 LNHDA and CDR2 SQIVND (reference sequence). CDR3 length: 15 residues.

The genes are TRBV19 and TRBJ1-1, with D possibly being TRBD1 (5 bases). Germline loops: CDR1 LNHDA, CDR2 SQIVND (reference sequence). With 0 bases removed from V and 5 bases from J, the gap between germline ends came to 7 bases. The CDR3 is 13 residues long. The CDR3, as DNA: TGTGCCAGTAGTATAGAGGGGGAAACTGAAGCTTTCTTT. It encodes CASSIEGETEAFF.

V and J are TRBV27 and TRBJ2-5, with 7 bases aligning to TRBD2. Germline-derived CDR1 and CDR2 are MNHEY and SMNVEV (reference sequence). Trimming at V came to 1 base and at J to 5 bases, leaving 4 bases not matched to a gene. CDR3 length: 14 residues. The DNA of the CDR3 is TGTGCCAGCAGTTTATTGGGGGGGAGGGAGACCCAGTACTTC. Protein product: CASSLLGGRETQYF.

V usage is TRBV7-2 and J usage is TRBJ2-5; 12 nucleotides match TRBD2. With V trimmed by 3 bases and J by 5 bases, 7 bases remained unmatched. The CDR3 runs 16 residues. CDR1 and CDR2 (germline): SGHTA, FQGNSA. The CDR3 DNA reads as TGTGCCAGCAGCTTCCTCGGACTAGCGGGAACGGAGACCCAGTACTTC. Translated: CASSFLGLAGTETQYF.

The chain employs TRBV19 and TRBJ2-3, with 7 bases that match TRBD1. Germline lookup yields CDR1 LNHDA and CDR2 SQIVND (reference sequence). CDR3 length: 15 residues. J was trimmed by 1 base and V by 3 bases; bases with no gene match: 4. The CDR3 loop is CASSIEGAGTDTQYF. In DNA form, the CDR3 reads TGTGCCAGTAGTATCGAGGGGGCCGGCACAGATACGCAGTATTTT. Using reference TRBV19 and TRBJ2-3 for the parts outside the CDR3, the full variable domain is DGGITQSPKYLFRKEGQNVTLSCEQNLNHDAMYWYRQDPGQGLRLIYYSQIVNDFQKGDIAEGYSVSREKKESFPLTVTSAQKNPTAFYLCASSIEGAGTDTQYFGPGTRLTVL.

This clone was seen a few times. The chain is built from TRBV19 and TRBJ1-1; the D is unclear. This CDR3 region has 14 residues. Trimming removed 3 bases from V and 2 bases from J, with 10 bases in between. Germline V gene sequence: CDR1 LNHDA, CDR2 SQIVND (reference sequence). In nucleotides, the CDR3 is TGTGCCAGTAGTATCGGCGGAGAAAACACTGAAGCTTTCTTT. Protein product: CASSIGGENTEAFF. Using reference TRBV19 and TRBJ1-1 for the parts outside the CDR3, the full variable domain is DGGITQSPKYLFRKEGQNVTLSCEQNLNHDAMYWYRQDPGQGLRLIYYSQIVNDFQKGDIAEGYSVSREKKESFPLTVTSAQKNPTAFYLCASSIGGENTEAFFGQGTRLTVV.

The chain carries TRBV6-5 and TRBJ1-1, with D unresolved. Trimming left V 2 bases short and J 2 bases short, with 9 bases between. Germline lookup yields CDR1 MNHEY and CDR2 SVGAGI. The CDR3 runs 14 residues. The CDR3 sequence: CASSYGPGNTEAFF. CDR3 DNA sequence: TGTGCCAGCAGTTACGGTCCGGGTAACACTGAAGCTTTCTTT.

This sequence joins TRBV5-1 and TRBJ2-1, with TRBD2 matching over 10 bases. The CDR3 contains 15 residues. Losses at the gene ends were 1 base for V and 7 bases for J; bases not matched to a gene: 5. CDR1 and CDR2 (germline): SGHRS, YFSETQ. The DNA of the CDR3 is TGCGCCAGCAGCTTGAGCGGGGGGGCCTCAAATGAGCAGTTCTTC. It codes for CASSLSGGASNEQFF. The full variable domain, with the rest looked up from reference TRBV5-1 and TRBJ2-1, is KAGVTQTPRYLIKTRGQQVTLSCSPISGHRSVSWYQQTPGQGLQFLFEYFSETQRNKGNFPGRFSGRQFSNSRSEMNVSTLELGDSALYLCASSLSGGASNEQFFGPGTRLTVL.

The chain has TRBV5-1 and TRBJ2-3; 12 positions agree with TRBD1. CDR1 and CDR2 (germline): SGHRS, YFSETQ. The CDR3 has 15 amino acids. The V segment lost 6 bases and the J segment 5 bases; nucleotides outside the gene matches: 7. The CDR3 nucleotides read TGCGCCAGCACTTGGGACAGGGGGCAAGAAGATACGCAGTATTTT. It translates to CASTWDRGQEDTQYF.

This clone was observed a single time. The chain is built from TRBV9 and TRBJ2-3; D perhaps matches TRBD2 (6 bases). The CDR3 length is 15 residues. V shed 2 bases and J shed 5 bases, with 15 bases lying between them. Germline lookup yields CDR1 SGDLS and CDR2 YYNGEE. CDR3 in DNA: TGTGCCAGCAGCGTTAGCGGTCTTAACGGAGATACGCAGTATTTT. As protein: CASSVSGLNGDTQYF. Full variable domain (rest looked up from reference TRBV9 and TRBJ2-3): DSGVTQTPKHLITATGQRVTLRCSPRSGDLSVYWYQQSLDQGLQFLIQYYNGEERAKGNILERFSAQQFPDLHSELNLSSLELGDSALYFCASSVSGLNGDTQYFGPGTRLTVL.

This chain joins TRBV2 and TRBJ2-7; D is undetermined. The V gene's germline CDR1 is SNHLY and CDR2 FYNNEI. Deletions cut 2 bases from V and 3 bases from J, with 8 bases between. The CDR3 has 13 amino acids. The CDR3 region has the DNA TGTGCCAGCAGTGAATCGACGGGCTACGAGCAGTACTTC. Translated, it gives CASSESTGYEQYF.

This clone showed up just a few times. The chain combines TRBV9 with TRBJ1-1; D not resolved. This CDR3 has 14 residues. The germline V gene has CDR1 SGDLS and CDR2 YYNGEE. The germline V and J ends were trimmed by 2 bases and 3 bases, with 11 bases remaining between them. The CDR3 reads CASSVMTGDTEAFF. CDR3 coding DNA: TGTGCCAGCAGCGTCATGACTGGAGACACTGAAGCTTTCTTT.

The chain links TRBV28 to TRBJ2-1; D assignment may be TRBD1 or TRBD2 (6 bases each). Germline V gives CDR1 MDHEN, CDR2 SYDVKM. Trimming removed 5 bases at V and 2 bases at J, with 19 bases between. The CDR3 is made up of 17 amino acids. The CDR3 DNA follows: TGTGCCAGCAGTCGGGGGCAGGCTAGGATCCCCTACAATGAGCAGTTCTTC. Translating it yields CASSRGQARIPYNEQFF.

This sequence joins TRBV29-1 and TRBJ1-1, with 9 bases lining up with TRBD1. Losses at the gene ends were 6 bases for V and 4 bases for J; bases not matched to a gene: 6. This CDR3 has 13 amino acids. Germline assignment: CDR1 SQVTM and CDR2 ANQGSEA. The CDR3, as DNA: TGCAGCGTCCACGGACAGGGGAGCACTGAAGCTTTCTTT. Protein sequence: CSVHGQGSTEAFF. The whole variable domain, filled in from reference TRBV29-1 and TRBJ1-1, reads SAVISQKPSRDICQRGTSLTIQCQVDSQVTMMFWYRQQPGQSLTLIATANQGSEATYESGFVIDKFPISRPNLTFSTLTVSNMSPEDSSIYLCSVHGQGSTEAFFGQGTRLTVV.

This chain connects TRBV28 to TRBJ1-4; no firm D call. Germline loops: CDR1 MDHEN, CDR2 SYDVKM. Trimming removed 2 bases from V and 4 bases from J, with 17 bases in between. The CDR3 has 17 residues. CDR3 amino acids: CASSLAWEIERNEKLFF. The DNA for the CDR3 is TGTGCCAGCAGTTTAGCCTGGGAGATAGAACGTAATGAAAAACTGTTTTTT.

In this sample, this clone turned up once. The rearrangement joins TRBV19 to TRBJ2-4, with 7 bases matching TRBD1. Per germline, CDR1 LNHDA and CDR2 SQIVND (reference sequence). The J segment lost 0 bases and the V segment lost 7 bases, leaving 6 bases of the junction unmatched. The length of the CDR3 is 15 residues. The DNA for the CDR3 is TGTGCCAGTAAAGAGGGGGCCCTAGCCAAAAACATTCAGTACTTC. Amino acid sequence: CASKEGALAKNIQYF.

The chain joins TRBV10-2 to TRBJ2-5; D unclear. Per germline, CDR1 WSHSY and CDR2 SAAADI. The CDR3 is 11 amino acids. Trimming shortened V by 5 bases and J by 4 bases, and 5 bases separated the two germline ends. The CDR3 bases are TGCGCCAGCAGTCCCGGAGAGACCCAGTACTTC. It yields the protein CASSPGETQYF.

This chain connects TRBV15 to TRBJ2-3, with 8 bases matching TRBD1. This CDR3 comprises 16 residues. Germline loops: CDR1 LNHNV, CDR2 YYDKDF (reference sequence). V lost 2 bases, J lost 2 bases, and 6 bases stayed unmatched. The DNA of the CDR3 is TGTGCCACCAGCAGACCCAGACAGGGGAACACAGATACGCAGTATTTT. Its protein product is CATSRPRQGNTDTQYF.